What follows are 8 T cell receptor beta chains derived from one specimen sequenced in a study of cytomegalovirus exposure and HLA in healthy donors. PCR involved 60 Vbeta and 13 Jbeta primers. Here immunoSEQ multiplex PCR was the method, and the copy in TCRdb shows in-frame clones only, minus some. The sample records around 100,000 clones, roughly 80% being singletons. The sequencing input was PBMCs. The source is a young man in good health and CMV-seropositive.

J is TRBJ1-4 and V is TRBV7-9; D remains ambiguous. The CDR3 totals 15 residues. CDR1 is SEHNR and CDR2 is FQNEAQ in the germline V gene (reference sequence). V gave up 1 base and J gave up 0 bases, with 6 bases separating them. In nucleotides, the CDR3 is TGTGCCAGCAGCTTAGGGTCAGCAACTAATGAAAAACTGTTTTTT. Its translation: CASSLGSATNEKLFF.

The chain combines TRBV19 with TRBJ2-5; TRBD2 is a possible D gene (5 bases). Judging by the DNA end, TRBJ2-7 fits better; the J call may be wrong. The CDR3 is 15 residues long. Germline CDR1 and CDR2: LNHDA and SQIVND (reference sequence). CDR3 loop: CASSGRSSLAYEQYF. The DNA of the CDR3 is TGTGCCAGTAGCGGAAGGTCTAGCTTAGCCTACGAGCAGTACTTC.

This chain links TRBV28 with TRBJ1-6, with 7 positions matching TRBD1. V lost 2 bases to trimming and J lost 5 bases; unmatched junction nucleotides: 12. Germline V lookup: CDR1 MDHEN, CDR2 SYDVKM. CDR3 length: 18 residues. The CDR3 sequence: CASSLGQGGIYNNSPLHF. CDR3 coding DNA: TGTGCCAGCAGTTTAGGGCAGGGGGGAATCTATAATAATTCACCCCTCCACTTT.

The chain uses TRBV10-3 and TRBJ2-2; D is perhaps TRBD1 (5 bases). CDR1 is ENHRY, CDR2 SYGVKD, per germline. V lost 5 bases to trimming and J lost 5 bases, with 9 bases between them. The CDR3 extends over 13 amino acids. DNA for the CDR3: TGTGCCATCAGTCAGGGTGGGACCGGGGAGCTGTTTTTT. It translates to CAISQGGTGELFF.

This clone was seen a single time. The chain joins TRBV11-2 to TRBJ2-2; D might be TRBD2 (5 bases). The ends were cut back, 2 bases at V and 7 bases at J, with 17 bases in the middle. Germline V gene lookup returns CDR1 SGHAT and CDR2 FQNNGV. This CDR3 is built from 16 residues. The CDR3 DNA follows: TGTGCCAGCAGCTTAAGTTCTGACGGGGTGAACGGGGAGCTGTTTTTT. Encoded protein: CASSLSSDGVNGELFF.

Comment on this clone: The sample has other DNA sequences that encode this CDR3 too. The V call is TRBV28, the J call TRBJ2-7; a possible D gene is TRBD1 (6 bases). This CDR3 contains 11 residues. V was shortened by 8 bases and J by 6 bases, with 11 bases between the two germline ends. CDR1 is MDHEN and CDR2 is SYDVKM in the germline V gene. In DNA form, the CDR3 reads TGTGCCAGCTCACTAGGGGGCGAGCAGTACTTC. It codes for CASSLGGEQYF.

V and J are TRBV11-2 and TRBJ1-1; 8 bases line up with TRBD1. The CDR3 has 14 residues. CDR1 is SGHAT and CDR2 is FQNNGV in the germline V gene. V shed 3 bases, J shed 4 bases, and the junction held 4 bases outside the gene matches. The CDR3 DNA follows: TGTGCCAGCAGCTTCGGACAGGGTGGCACTGAAGCTTTCTTT. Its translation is CASSFGQGGTEAFF.

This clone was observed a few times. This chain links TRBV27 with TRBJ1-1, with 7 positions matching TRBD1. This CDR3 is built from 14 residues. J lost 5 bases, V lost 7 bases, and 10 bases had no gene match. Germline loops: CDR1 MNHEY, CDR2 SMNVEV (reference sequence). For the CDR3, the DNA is TGTGCCAGCAATGGAGCAGGGGGATGGACTGAAGCTTTCTTT. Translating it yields CASNGAGGWTEAFF.